This T cell receptor (beta chain) was captured by sequencing in a study of a mutant IDH1 vaccine in newly diagnosed glioma (dated by TCRdb to the early 2020s). In the study overall: Patients received eight vaccinations in weeks 1, 3, 5, 7, 11, 15, 19 and 23, corresponding to visits V03 through V10. Vaccination began 4-6 weeks after radiotherapy alone, or alongside temozolomide cycles in the chemotherapy-containing groups. Of the roughly 34 treated patients, approximately 62% were male and 37.5% were female, and the mean age was 40.4 years. Prior to enrollment, patients had been given standard therapy consisting of radiotherapy alone, temozolomide alone, or radiochemotherapy with temozolomide, with the combination given to most patients. Peripheral blood was drawn at six visits: V03 (baseline), V05, V07, V10, V12 and V13. For exploratory analyses, 25 treated patients had longitudinal TCRB deep sequencing done wherever samples were available. General findings and caveats noted by the study authors: The authors stated that sample limitations prevented analyses of patient blood samples from being reproduced. Pseudoprogression appeared unrelated to alterations in the top peripheral T cell clonotypes detected by TCRB sequencing. Immune responses induced by the vaccine were seen in over 80% of patients across multiple MHC alleles. Availability determined which PBMC samples were chosen for TCRB deep sequencing.

According to the study, the label for this sample's time point signals: week 11, during vaccination. A 20-mer mutant IDH1 peptide at 300 micrograms in Montanide made up each vaccine dose, which was injected subcutaneously together with topical imiquimod. All donors had newly diagnosed IDH1-mutant astrocytomas of WHO grade 3 or 4 that showed loss of nuclear ATRX. The samples were drawn from NOA16, a multicentre, single-arm, open-label phase I trial in Germany that tested a mutant IDH1 peptide vaccine in humans for the first time. Genomic DNA for TCRB sequencing was isolated from EDTA blood with the DNeasy Blood and Tissue Kit. Libraries came from the immunoSEQ multiplex PCR assay. Following the manufacturer's protocol, the hsTCRB Kit was used to amplify rearranged TCR beta chain sequences. Sequencing of TCRB libraries was carried out on an Illumina MiSeq. Turning to the authors' computational methods: The proprietary platform of the kit vendor was used for demultiplexing, trimming and gene mapping. TCRdb mirrors the immuneACCESS table, restricted to in-frame sequences. Some clones are absent from its copies; in checked studies, under half trace to an unresolved V gene, and the reason for the others is unknown. The V and J calls and the clone size are those of that table, but D and trimming were determined from the DNA. The sample data list under 65,000 clones, and about four fifths of these were observed just once. The ten top clones hold 4.5% to 7.5% of the sample.

Inclusive of the bounding cysteine and phenylalanine, the CDR3 is 16 residues long. Only the CDR3 portion is preserved as DNA: 48 bases, with reading frame beginning at the first base. V is shortened by 4 bases, J by 4 bases, and the region joining them spans 19 bases. CDR1 and CDR2, per the germline V gene, are LGHNA and YSLEER. Worth noting for this clone: What this receptor recognizes is not known. No quality values exist for individual bases; no much larger clone is one base distant.

This receptor was taken from a man in his forties or fifties with glioma. Recombination linked TRBV4-3 to TRBJ1-1; perhaps TRBD1 is the D gene, with 6 bases matching. Sequencing used PBMCs, obtained from a glioma patient whose treatment included an IDH1 peptide vaccine. The CDR3 sequence is CASSRSRGIESTEAFF. The base sequence is TGCGCCAGCAGCCGAAGCAGGGGAATTGAGAGCACTGAAGCTTTCTTT.